This T cell receptor beta chain was recorded in a study of OX40 agonist ivuxolimab in advanced cancers. Turning to the study itself: Patients were infused with ivuxolimab every 2 weeks at 0.01 to 10 mg/kg. Dose-escalation patients were diagnosed with hepatocellular carcinoma, melanoma, renal cell cancer or head and neck cancer. Prior therapy, whether anti-PD-1, anti-PD-L1 or anti-CTLA-4, was allowed, and roughly 41% had some.

Patients with autoimmune history or systemic immunosuppression were excluded. Method: immunoSEQ multiplex PCR; TCRdb's copy keeps in-frame clones and lacks some. The sample has roughly 48,000 clones, about 83% seen once. The receptor was derived from an adult with an advanced solid tumor such as melanoma, head and neck, liver or kidney cancer. The sample consisted of CD4+ or CD8+ T cells sorted from blood, taken in a trial of the OX40 agonist ivuxolimab.

The DNA for the CDR3 is TGTGCCAGCAGCTTAGAAGGGGTGGGCAATCAGCCCCAGCATTTT. Protein sequence: CASSLEGVGNQPQHF. The rearrangement uses TRBV7-2 and TRBJ1-5, with D perhaps TRBD1 (5 bases). Trimming took 1 base from V and 2 from J, leaving 9 bases between them. Germline assignment: CDR1 SGHTA and CDR2 FQGNSA. The CDR3 is 15 residues long. The full variable domain, in which reference TRBV7-2 and TRBJ1-5 provide the parts outside the CDR3, is GAGVSQSPSNKVTEKGKDVELRCDPISGHTALYWYRQSLGQGLEFLIYFQGNSAPDKSGLPSDRFSAERTGGSVSTLTIQRTQQEDSAVYLCASSLEGVGNQPQHFGDGTRLSIL.